This T cell receptor beta chain was sequenced in a study of cytomegalovirus exposure and HLA in healthy donors. Primers included in the PCR were 60 Vbeta and 13 Jbeta primers. Sequenced by immunoSEQ multiplex PCR; TCRdb stores in-frame clones only, minus some. The table lists tens of thousands of clones, about 66% of them singletons. Per germline, CDR1 MNHEY and CDR2 SVGAGI. Trimming cost V 0 bases and J 1 base; bases outside gene matches: 6. The CDR3 totals 16 residues. Study outcomes and limitations: It was assumed in the presence/absence analyses that sequencing depth was roughly uniform across donors. The authors reported that TCR beta sequences could predict HLA-A and HLA-B alleles. These predictions were accurate for most subjects in the first cohort.

Note on this clone: Antigen specificity is unknown.

The chain is built from TRBV6-5 and TRBJ2-7, with TRBD2 matching over 7 bases. The receptor's source is a man aged 55-75 years in good health and CMV-seropositive. Sequenced: PBMCs. The CDR3 protein is CASSYSMGRGSYEQYF. In DNA form, the CDR3 reads TGTGCCAGCAGTTACTCTATGGGGCGGGGGTCCTACGAGCAGTACTTC.